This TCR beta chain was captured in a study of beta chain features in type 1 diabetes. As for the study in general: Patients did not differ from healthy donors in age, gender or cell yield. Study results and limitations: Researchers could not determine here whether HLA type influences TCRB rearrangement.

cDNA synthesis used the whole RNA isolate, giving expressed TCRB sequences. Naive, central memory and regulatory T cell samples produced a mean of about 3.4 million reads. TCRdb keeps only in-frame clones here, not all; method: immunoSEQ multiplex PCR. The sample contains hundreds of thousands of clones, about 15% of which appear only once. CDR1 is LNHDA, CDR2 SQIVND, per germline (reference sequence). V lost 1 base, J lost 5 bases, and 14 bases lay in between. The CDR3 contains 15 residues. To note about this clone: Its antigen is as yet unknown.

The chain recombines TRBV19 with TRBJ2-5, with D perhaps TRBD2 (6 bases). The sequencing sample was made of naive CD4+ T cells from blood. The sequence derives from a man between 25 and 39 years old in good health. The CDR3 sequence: CASSIGGLSRETQYF. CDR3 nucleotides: TGTGCCAGTAGTATAGGGGGACTGTCACGGGAGACCCAGTACTTC.